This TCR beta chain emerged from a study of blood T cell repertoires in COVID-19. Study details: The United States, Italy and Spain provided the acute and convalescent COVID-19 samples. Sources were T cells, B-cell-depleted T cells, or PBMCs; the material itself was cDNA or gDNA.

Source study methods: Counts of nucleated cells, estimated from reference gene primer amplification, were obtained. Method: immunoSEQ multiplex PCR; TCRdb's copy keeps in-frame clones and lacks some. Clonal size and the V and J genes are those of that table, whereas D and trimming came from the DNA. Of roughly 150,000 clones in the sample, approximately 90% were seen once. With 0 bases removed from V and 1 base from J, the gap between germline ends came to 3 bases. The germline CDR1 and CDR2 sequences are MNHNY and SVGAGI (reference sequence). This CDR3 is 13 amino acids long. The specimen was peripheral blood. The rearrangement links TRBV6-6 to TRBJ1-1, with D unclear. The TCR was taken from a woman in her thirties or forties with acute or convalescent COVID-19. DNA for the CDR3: TGTGCCAGCAGTTACTCGAGGAACACTGAAGCTTTCTTT. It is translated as CASSYSRNTEAFF.